These T cell receptor beta chains were read from a single sample in a study of T cells in Graves' hyperthyroidism and ophthalmopathy. TCRdb used MiXCR to reprocess the multiplex PCR reads, holding one entry per CDR3 protein. The sample contains fewer than 650,000 distinct CDR3 sequences, 11% to 15% of which appear only once. Specimen: blood. These receptors all come from a middle-aged woman with Graves' hyperthyroidism. The CDR3 runs from the conserved cysteine through the conserved F or W. A D gene is named only where the DNA matches it firmly. Only some rows state a clone size, as once, few, many or a class for expanded clones.

CDR3: CASSVVGGVGTEAFF
DNA: TGTGCCAGCAGCGTAGTAGGGGGTGTGGGGACTGAAGCTTTCTTT
D: .
size: many
length: 15
V: TRBV9
J: TRBJ1-1

CDR3: CASSELTLSQETQYF
DNA: TGTGCCAGCAGTGAGTTAACACTATCACAAGAGACCCAGTACTTC
D: .
size: few
length: 15
V: TRBV6-1
J: TRBJ2-5

CDR3: CSARATSGSGETQYF
DNA: TGCAGTGCTAGAGCAACTAGCGGGAGCGGAGAGACCCAGTACTTC
D: TRBD2
size: many
length: 15
V: TRBV20-1
J: TRBJ2-5

CDR3: CASRAGQLNTEAFF
DNA: TGTGCCAGCAGGGCCGGACAACTAAACACTGAAGCTTTCTTT
D: .
size: many
length: 14
V: TRBV6-1
J: TRBJ1-1

CDR3: CAWSADRNTEAFF
DNA: TGTGCCTGGAGTGCAGACAGGAACACTGAAGCTTTCTTT
D: .
size: .
length: 13
V: TRBV30
J: TRBJ1-1

CDR3: CASSVERGRADTQYF
DNA: TGTGCCAGCAGCGTAGAGAGGGGGCGCGCGGATACGCAGTATTTT
D: TRBD1
size: few
length: 15
V: TRBV9
J: TRBJ2-3

CDR3: CASSPTAASTDTQYF
DNA: TGTGCCAGCTCACCCACGGCTGCTAGCACAGATACGCAGTATTTT
D: .
size: many
length: 15
V: TRBV18
J: TRBJ2-3

CDR3: CASRPEGKGANVLTF
DNA: TGTGCCAGCAGACCAGAAGGGAAAGGGGCCAACGTCCTGACTTTC
D: .
size: many
length: 15
V: TRBV28
J: TRBJ2-6

CDR3: CASSLAPSQGGQPQHF
DNA: TGCGCCAGCAGCTTGGCCCCCTCACAGGGCGGGCAGCCCCAGCATTTT
D: .
size: many
length: 16
V: TRBV5-1
J: TRBJ1-5

CDR3: CASSFDPGQGLQGYTF
DNA: TGTGCCAGCAGTTTTGATCCGGGACAGGGTTTACAAGGGTACACCTTC
D: TRBD1
size: .
length: 16
V: TRBV7-9
J: TRBJ1-2

CDR3: CAISVGDNSPLHF
DNA: TGTGCCATCAGTGTAGGAGATAATTCACCCCTCCACTTT
D: .
size: many
length: 13
V: TRBV10-3
J: TRBJ1-6

CDR3: CASSSSHAGLQETQYF
DNA: TGTGCCAGCAGCTCCTCGCATGCAGGATTACAAGAGACCCAGTACTTC
D: .
size: many
length: 16
V: TRBV13
J: TRBJ2-5

CDR3: CASSQETGSTEAFF
DNA: TGTGCCAGTAGTCAAGAGACAGGGAGCACTGAAGCTTTCTTT
D: TRBD1
size: .
length: 14
V: TRBV19
J: TRBJ1-1

CDR3: CASSLRTGGVTEAFF
DNA: TGTGCCAGCAGTTTACGGACAGGGGGCGTCACTGAAGCTTTCTTT
D: TRBD1
size: .
length: 15
V: TRBV28
J: TRBJ1-1

CDR3: CSARDIQQFSGANVLTF
DNA: TGCAGTGCTAGAGATATACAGCAATTCTCTGGGGCCAACGTCCTGACTTTC
D: .
size: .
length: 17
V: TRBV20-1
J: TRBJ2-6

CDR3: CASTPGQGHSGYTF
DNA: TGTGCCAGCACCCCGGGACAGGGCCACTCTGGCTACACCTTC
D: TRBD1
size: few
length: 14
V: TRBV6-2/TRBV6-3
J: TRBJ1-2

CDR3: CASSSQYGAAYEQYF
DNA: TGTGCCAGCAGCTCTCAATACGGGGCGGCCTACGAGCAGTACTTC
D: .
size: many
length: 15
V: TRBV5-5
J: TRBJ2-7

CDR3: CASIHRTSLLNTEAFF
DNA: TGTGCCAGCATCCATAGGACGTCACTTCTAAACACTGAAGCTTTCTTT
D: .
size: many
length: 16
V: TRBV7-9
J: TRBJ1-1

CDR3: CAWNVGTGSYEQYF
DNA: TGTGCCTGGAACGTCGGGACAGGCAGCTACGAGCAGTACTTC
D: TRBD1
size: .
length: 14
V: TRBV30
J: TRBJ2-7

CDR3: CASSLLGREQYF
DNA: TGTGCCAGCAGTTTATTGGGTCGCGAGCAGTACTTC
D: .
size: many
length: 12
V: TRBV28
J: TRBJ2-7

CDR3: CASSQVASGVYEQYF
DNA: TGCGCCAGCAGCCAAGTTGCTAGCGGGGTTTACGAGCAGTACTTC
D: TRBD2
size: many
length: 15
V: TRBV4-1
J: TRBJ2-7

CDR3: CASSLGWGQEETQYF
DNA: TGCGCCAGCAGCTTAGGATGGGGACAGGAAGAGACCCAGTACTTC
D: TRBD1
size: once
length: 15
V: TRBV5-1
J: TRBJ2-5

CDR3: CSVEDADTEAFF
DNA: TGCAGCGTTGAAGATGCGGATACTGAAGCTTTCTTT
D: .
size: .
length: 12
V: TRBV29-1
J: TRBJ1-1

CDR3: CSGKTSGSYEQYF
DNA: TGCAGCGGAAAGACTAGCGGGAGTTACGAGCAGTACTTC
D: TRBD2
size: few
length: 13
V: TRBV29-1
J: TRBJ2-7

CDR3: CATIGGEQYF
DNA: TGTGCCACCATTGGGGGCGAGCAGTACTTC
D: .
size: many
length: 10
V: TRBV28
J: TRBJ2-7

CDR3: CASSLEGLNEGEQFF
DNA: TGTGCCAGCAGCTTAGAGGGTCTCAACGAAGGGGAGCAGTTCTTC
D: .
size: few
length: 15
V: TRBV7-8
J: TRBJ2-1

CDR3: CSARAQLGDEQFF
DNA: TGCAGTGCTAGGGCACAGCTGGGTGATGAGCAGTTCTTC
D: .
size: many
length: 13
V: TRBV20-1
J: TRBJ2-1

CDR3: CAWTGLAPAYEQYF
DNA: TGTGCCTGGACGGGACTAGCACCCGCCTACGAGCAGTACTTC
D: TRBD2
size: few
length: 14
V: TRBV30
J: TRBJ2-7

CDR3: CAISVPAGEGANVLTF
DNA: TGTGCCATCAGTGTCCCCGCGGGCGAGGGGGCCAACGTCCTGACTTTC
D: .
size: .
length: 16
V: TRBV10-3
J: TRBJ2-6

CDR3: CASSTDRGDTQYF
DNA: TGTGCCAGTAGTACCGACAGGGGTGATACGCAGTATTTT
D: TRBD1
size: few
length: 13
V: TRBV19
J: TRBJ2-3

CDR3: CASSPGTGHEKLFF
DNA: TGTGCCAGCAGCCCCGGGACAGGGCATGAAAAACTGTTTTTT
D: TRBD1
size: many
length: 14
V: TRBV5-6
J: TRBJ1-4

CDR3: CASSRTGRDTRNTGELFF
DNA: TGTGCCAGCAGTCGAACGGGTAGGGACACCAGGAACACCGGGGAGCTGTTTTTT
D: .
size: few
length: 18
V: TRBV6-1
J: TRBJ2-2

CDR3: CASSLARGQGRNEQFF
DNA: TGTGCCAGCAGCTTAGCTCGGGGACAGGGTAGGAATGAGCAGTTCTTC
D: TRBD1
size: many
length: 16
V: TRBV7-6
J: TRBJ2-1

CDR3: CASSRTGFNEKLFF
DNA: TGTGCCAGCAGCCGGACAGGATTTAATGAAAAACTGTTTTTT
D: TRBD1
size: few
length: 14
V: TRBV7-2
J: TRBJ1-4

CDR3: CASSQDLQRGGQPQHF
DNA: TGTGCCAGCAGCCAAGATCTTCAGAGAGGAGGTCAGCCCCAGCATTTT
D: .
size: many
length: 16
V: TRBV3-1
J: TRBJ1-5

CDR3: CASSLIRQQNIQYF
DNA: TGTGCCAGCAGTTTAATTCGGCAGCAAAACATTCAGTACTTC
D: .
size: .
length: 14
V: TRBV28
J: TRBJ2-4

CDR3: CASSFQGGMGKAFF
DNA: TGTGCCAGCAGCTTCCAGGGGGGCATGGGTAAAGCTTTCTTT
D: TRBD1
size: .
length: 14
V: TRBV7-9
J: TRBJ1-1

CDR3: CASGEGHPYNEQFF
DNA: TGTGCCAGCGGAGAGGGACACCCGTACAATGAGCAGTTCTTC
D: .
size: many
length: 14
V: TRBV11-1
J: TRBJ2-1

CDR3: CASSRGGTGSEAFF
DNA: TGTGCCAGCAGCCGGGGGGGGACAGGGAGTGAAGCTTTCTTT
D: TRBD1
size: many
length: 14
V: TRBV28
J: TRBJ1-1

CDR3: CSVTRQGGQPQHF
DNA: TGCAGTGTTACGAGACAGGGGGGTCAGCCCCAGCATTTT
D: TRBD1
size: .
length: 13
V: TRBV20-1
J: TRBJ1-5

CDR3: CATSLTGQPNTGELFF
DNA: TGTGCCACCAGTCTGACAGGGCAACCGAACACCGGGGAGCTGTTTTTT
D: TRBD1
size: few
length: 16
V: TRBV24-1
J: TRBJ2-2

CDR3: CSKTSGDNIQYF
DNA: TGCAGTAAGACTAGCGGGGACAACATTCAGTACTTC
D: TRBD2
size: many
length: 12
V: TRBV20-1
J: TRBJ2-4

CDR3: CASSKLLPTVKAFF
DNA: TGTGCCAGCAGTAAATTGTTGCCCACAGTTAAAGCTTTCTTT
D: .
size: many
length: 14
V: TRBV28
J: TRBJ1-1

CDR3: CSARVGQGVVNSNQPQHF
DNA: TGCAGTGCTAGAGTGGGACAGGGGGTGGTCAATAGCAATCAGCCCCAGCATTTT
D: TRBD1
size: many
length: 18
V: TRBV20-1
J: TRBJ1-5

CDR3: CASSLGGDSYTF
DNA: TGTGCCAGCAGTTTAGGGGGGGACAGCTACACCTTC
D: .
size: many
length: 12
V: TRBV27
J: TRBJ1-2

CDR3: CASSLVASSGNTIYF
DNA: TGTGCCAGCAGCTTAGTGGCCAGCTCTGGAAACACCATATATTTT
D: .
size: many
length: 15
V: TRBV7-2
J: TRBJ1-3

CDR3: CASRVGGDTGELFF
DNA: TGTGCCAGCAGGGTAGGGGGCGACACCGGGGAGCTGTTTTTT
D: TRBD1
size: few
length: 14
V: TRBV27
J: TRBJ2-2

CDR3: CSAYLRGTAFDEKLFF
DNA: TGCAGTGCTTATCTACGGGGGACAGCCTTTGATGAAAAACTGTTTTTT
D: TRBD1
size: many
length: 16
V: TRBV20-1
J: TRBJ1-4

CDR3: CASSFSRGSYGYTF
DNA: TGTGCCAGCAGTTTTTCCAGGGGGAGCTATGGCTACACCTTC
D: TRBD1
size: .
length: 14
V: TRBV28
J: TRBJ1-2

CDR3: CASSPGTSGSGWYEQYF
DNA: TGTGCCAGCAGTCCCGGGACTAGCGGGAGCGGGTGGTACGAGCAGTACTTC
D: TRBD2
size: many
length: 17
V: TRBV27
J: TRBJ2-7

CDR3: CASSRTHYNEQFF
DNA: TGTGCCAGCAGCCGGACTCACTACAATGAGCAGTTCTTC
D: .
size: many
length: 13
V: TRBV7-3
J: TRBJ2-1

CDR3: CASSLTGQGFGTQYF
DNA: TGTGCCAGCAGTCTGACGGGACAGGGGTTCGGGACGCAGTATTTT
D: TRBD1
size: .
length: 15
V: TRBV28
J: TRBJ2-3

CDR3: CASSPTLGYNEQFF
DNA: TGTGCCAGCAGCCCAACTCTGGGGTACAATGAGCAGTTCTTC
D: .
size: .
length: 14
V: TRBV5-4
J: TRBJ2-1

CDR3: CASSSGGLAGALGEQFF
DNA: TGTGCCAGCAGCTCCGGAGGACTAGCGGGAGCTTTAGGTGAGCAGTTCTTC
D: TRBD2
size: many
length: 17
V: TRBV7-2
J: TRBJ2-1

CDR3: CASSQTPGRDEQFF
DNA: TGTGCCAGCAGCCAAACCCCAGGGCGAGACGAGCAGTTCTTC
D: .
size: many
length: 14
V: TRBV3-1
J: TRBJ2-1

CDR3: CASSFQGAGYNEQFF
DNA: TGTGCCAGCAGCTTCCAGGGGGCTGGTTACAATGAGCAGTTCTTC
D: TRBD1
size: many
length: 15
V: TRBV7-3
J: TRBJ2-1

CDR3: CASSRNPNLLQGDQSLSYEQYF
DNA: TGTGCCAGCAGCCGTAACCCCAACCTCCTACAGGGTGACCAGTCATTATCCTACGAGCAGTACTTC
D: .
size: few
length: 22
V: TRBV11-2
J: TRBJ2-7

CDR3: CASSESLSGGPRSEKLFF
DNA: TGTGCCAGCAGTGAAAGTCTTTCGGGGGGACCACGGAGTGAAAAACTGTTTTTT
D: .
size: many
length: 18
V: TRBV2
J: TRBJ1-4

CDR3: CASSPWTGEESPLHF
DNA: TGTGCCAGCAGCCCTTGGACAGGGGAGGAATCACCCCTCCACTTT
D: TRBD1
size: .
length: 15
V: TRBV3-1
J: TRBJ1-6

CDR3: CASSETGSTGELFF
DNA: TGTGCCAGCAGCGAAACAGGGAGCACCGGGGAGCTGTTTTTT
D: .
size: few
length: 14
V: TRBV6-1
J: TRBJ2-2